This T cell receptor (beta chain) was sequenced during a study of cytomegalovirus exposure and HLA in healthy donors. Points from the study as a whole: Some V segments, including TRBV6-2 and TRBV6-3, were excluded as indistinguishable. Donor immune exposure was known only as CMV serostatus. Previously analyzed data showed that most TCR beta V segments were productive at a frequency of about 87% or about 30%.

CDR1 is MNHNS and CDR2 is SASEGT in the germline V gene. Trimming cost V 3 bases and J 4 bases, with 10 bases left between them. The CDR3 loop spans 13 amino acids. The PCR had 60 Vbeta and 13 Jbeta primers. The method was immunoSEQ multiplex PCR; TCRdb's version includes in-frame clones alone and lacks a portion of them. The profile shows 200,000 to 250,000 clones, over 75% of them singletons. This clone has more than one count but fewer than ten. Antigen unknown. The V gene is TRBV6-1, the J gene TRBJ2-7; D not certain. Sequenced material: PBMCs. The receptor was isolated from a human donor in good health. In DNA, the CDR3 is TGTGCCAGCAGTGAGAGTCACCCATACGAGCAGTACTTC. This encodes CASSESHPYEQYF.